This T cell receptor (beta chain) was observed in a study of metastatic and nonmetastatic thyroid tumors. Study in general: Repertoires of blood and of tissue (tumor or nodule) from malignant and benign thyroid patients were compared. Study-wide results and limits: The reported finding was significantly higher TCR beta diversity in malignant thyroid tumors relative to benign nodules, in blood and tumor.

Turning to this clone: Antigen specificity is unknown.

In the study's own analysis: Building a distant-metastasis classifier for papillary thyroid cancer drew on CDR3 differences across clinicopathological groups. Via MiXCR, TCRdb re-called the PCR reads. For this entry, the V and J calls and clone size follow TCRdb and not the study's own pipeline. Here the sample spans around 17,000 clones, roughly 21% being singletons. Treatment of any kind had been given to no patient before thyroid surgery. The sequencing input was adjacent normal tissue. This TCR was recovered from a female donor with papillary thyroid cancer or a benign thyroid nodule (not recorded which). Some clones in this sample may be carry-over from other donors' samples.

The CDR3 DNA follows: TGTGCCAGCGGGGTTAGTAGGACAGGGAATAGCAATCAGCCCCAGCATTTT. Translated: CASGVSRTGNSNQPQHF. This chain uses TRBV2 with TRBJ1-5; TRBD1 matches 8 bases. The ends lost 8 bases at V and 0 bases at J; junction bases unmatched: 12. The CDR3 is 17 amino acids. Germline CDR1 is SNHLY and CDR2 is FYNNEI.